The T cell receptor (beta chain) under discussion was sequenced for a study of CD8+ T cells in alopecia areata. Study information: Patients received oral tofacitinib, 5 to 10 mg twice daily, for moderate-to-severe alopecia areata. Whole-study results and caveats: Scalp samples also contribute reads from the resident alphabeta T cells found in normal skin.

A word on this clone: What it binds is unknown.

Extraction of RNA preceded its reverse transcription into cDNA, which served as the sequencing template. Clones were read by immunoSEQ multiplex PCR, and TCRdb kept only the in-frame ones, dropping some. The sample has about 160,000 clones; over 45% are singletons. The sequencing input was CD4+ T cells sorted from blood. The origin of this receptor is a human donor with alopecia areata.

The CDR3 protein is CASRVQGSNEQFF. In DNA, the CDR3 is TGCGCCAGCAGAGTACAGGGTTCCAATGAGCAGTTCTTC. This chain connects TRBV5-1 to TRBJ2-1; a possible D gene is TRBD1 (6 bases). With 5 bases removed from V and 6 bases from J, the gap between germline ends came to 12 bases. The germline gives CDR1 SGHRS, CDR2 YFSETQ. The CDR3 contains 13 residues.